What follows are 32 T cell receptor beta chains derived from one specimen sequenced in a study of response to subunit inactivated influenza vaccine. TCRdb ran MiXCR on the RT-PCR reads and lists one entry per CDR3 protein. In the table there are around 470,000 distinct CDR3 sequences, about 7.2% of which are singletons. The sample was PBMCs from blood, taken about 24 months after vaccination. The source of these receptors is a man between 50 and 75 years old who received an inactivated influenza vaccine.

This chain uses TRBV12-3 or TRBV12-4 with TRBJ2-3; D call uncertain. V lost 6 bases and J lost 3, with 16 bases in between. The CDR3 covers 15 residues. CDR3 region: CASRPGVIWTDTQYF. In nucleotides, the CDR3 is TGTGCCAGCAGGCCTGGGGTGATCTGGACAGATACGCAGTATTTT.

The gene calls are TRBV29-1 and TRBJ1-1; D remains ambiguous. CDR1 and CDR2 from the germline V gene are SQVTM and ANQGSEA. This CDR3 spans 13 amino acids. V lost 7 bases, J lost 0 bases, and 12 bases lay in between. This CDR3 reads CSAERRLNTEAFF. CDR3 coding DNA: TGCAGCGCCGAGCGTCGGTTGAACACTGAAGCTTTCTTT.

In this sample, this clonotype turned up a few times. This chain links TRBV12-3 or TRBV12-4 with TRBJ2-3; D gene unclear. The CDR3 is made up of 12 amino acids. Trimming removed 1 base at V and 6 bases at J, with 5 bases between. The CDR3 nucleotides read TGTGCCAGCAGTTTAGTCCATGATACGCAGTATTTT. Protein sequence: CASSLVHDTQYF.

This clonotype showed up many times. V is TRBV5-1 and J is TRBJ1-4; TRBD1 might be the D (6 bases). Trimming took off 4 bases at V and 4 bases at J, with 11 bases between the two ends. Per germline, CDR1 SGHRS and CDR2 YFSETQ. The CDR3 has 14 residues. CDR3 in amino acids: CASSPRTVNEKLFF. The CDR3 DNA reads as TGCGCCAGCAGCCCTCGGACAGTTAATGAAAAACTGTTTTTT.

This clonotype was seen repeatedly, ten times or more. The chain recombines TRBV7-8 with TRBJ2-1, with 11 bases lining up with TRBD2. The CDR3 length is 16 residues. CDR1 and CDR2 (germline): SGHVS, FQNEAQ. Unmatched junction bases numbered 4, after V lost 2 bases and J lost 4 bases. CDR3 region: CASSLRTSGGYNEQFF. CDR3 nucleotide sequence: TGTGCCAGCAGCTTACGTACTAGCGGGGGATACAATGAGCAGTTCTTC.

Only a few counts were recorded for this clonotype. V usage is TRBV9 and J usage is TRBJ1-1; TRBD1 aligns across 8 bases. The CDR3 runs 14 residues. Germline trimming cut 0 bases from V and 4 bases from J; bases unmatched to any gene: 2. Germline V gene sequence: CDR1 SGDLS, CDR2 YYNGEE. CDR3 in amino acids: CASSVDRGFTEAFF. The CDR3, as DNA: TGTGCCAGCAGCGTAGACAGGGGGTTCACTGAAGCTTTCTTT.

This clonotype was seen more than once but under ten times. The gene calls are TRBV5-6 and TRBJ1-2; D is ambiguous. V was pared by 2 bases and J by 5 bases, with 19 bases between. Germline loops: CDR1 SGHDT, CDR2 YYEEEE. CDR3 size: 16 residues. CDR3 residues: CASSFGGFSQWYGYTF. The CDR3 DNA reads TGTGCCAGCAGCTTCGGAGGTTTCTCGCAGTGGTATGGCTACACCTTC.

The J gene is TRBJ2-2, the V gene TRBV5-1; 9 bases align to TRBD2. CDR1 and CDR2 from the germline V gene are SGHRS and YFSETQ. The V and J ends lost 6 bases and 5 bases, in that order; junction bases with no gene match: 5. CDR3 length equals 14 residues. The DNA for the CDR3 is TGCGCCAGCAAAGCGACTAGCGGAACCGGGGAGCTGTTTTTT. It specifies CASKATSGTGELFF.

The V gene is TRBV27, the J gene TRBJ2-7, with a tentative D call TRBD1 (6 bases). The germline V gene encodes CDR1 MNHEY and CDR2 SMNVEV (reference sequence). Trimming removed 7 bases at V and 1 base at J, with 11 bases between. CDR3 length: 13 residues. CDR3 region: CASTTGPSYEQYF. In DNA form, the CDR3 reads TGTGCCAGCACTACAGGGCCTTCCTACGAGCAGTACTTC.

This clonotype was observed a handful of times. This chain links TRBV29-1 with TRBJ2-1; 12 bases are a match to TRBD2. The CDR3 extends over 15 amino acids. V was pared by 6 bases and J by 9 bases, with 12 bases of the junction left unmatched. The germline CDR1 and CDR2 sequences are SQVTM and ANQGSEA. This chain's CDR3 is CSVAPWTSGVGEQFF. CDR3 sequence (DNA): TGCAGCGTCGCTCCCTGGACTAGCGGGGTCGGTGAGCAGTTCTTC.

This clonotype was recorded at least ten times. The rearrangement uses TRBV20-1 and TRBJ2-7; 7 bases map to TRBD1. Germline V gives CDR1 DFQATT, CDR2 SNEGSKA (reference sequence). The CDR3 length is 15 residues. J lost 4 bases, V lost 6 bases, and 15 bases had no gene match. This CDR3 is CSAYDWSKGAYEQYF. The DNA for the CDR3 is TGCAGTGCGTACGACTGGAGTAAGGGGGCTTACGAGCAGTACTTC.

In this sample, this clonotype turned up many times. The chain is built from TRBV20-1 and TRBJ2-2, with TRBD1 matching 11 bases. V was clipped by 4 bases and J by 5 bases; unmatched bases: 6. Looked up from germline, CDR1 is DFQATT and CDR2 is SNEGSKA (reference sequence). The CDR3 length is 15 residues. The CDR3 sequence: CSATPRDRGTGELFF. In nucleotides, the CDR3 is TGCAGTGCTACCCCCCGGGACAGGGGGACCGGGGAGCTGTTTTTT.

This clonotype was seen only a few times. CDR3 sequence: CSVQGQGSYNEQFF. The CDR3 region has the DNA TGCAGCGTGCAGGGACAGGGCTCCTACAATGAGCAGTTCTTC. The chain links TRBV29-1 to TRBJ2-1; 9 positions agree with TRBD1. This CDR3 is 14 amino acids long. Germline V gene lookup returns CDR1 SQVTM and CDR2 ANQGSEA. The ends lost 6 bases at V and 0 bases at J; junction bases unmatched: 3.

This clonotype was picked up many times. The chain employs TRBV10-1 and TRBJ2-3; 7 nucleotides agree with TRBD2. CDR3 length: 15 amino acids. The germline V gene encodes CDR1 WNHNN and CDR2 SYGVQD (reference sequence). The trim removed 5 bases at V and 1 base at J, leaving 6 bases unmatched. CDR3 amino acids: CASSLIAGGTDTQYF. CDR3 DNA: TGCGCCAGCAGTCTCATAGCGGGCGGCACAGATACGCAGTATTTT.

This clonotype was seen a few times. The rearrangement joins TRBV29-1 to TRBJ1-1; no firm D call. Germline V gene data show CDR1 as SQVTM and CDR2 as ANQGSEA. V shed 2 bases and J shed 1 base, with 11 bases lying between them. The CDR3 runs to 14 residues. DNA of the CDR3: TGCAGCGTTGAAAAGACGGCAGGGAACACTGAAGCTTTCTTT. This encodes CSVEKTAGNTEAFF. The full variable domain, in which reference TRBV29-1 and TRBJ1-1 provide the parts outside the CDR3, is SAVISQKPSRDICQRGTSLTIQCQVDSQVTMMFWYRQQPGQSLTLIATANQGSEATYESGFVIDKFPISRPNLTFSTLTVSNMSPEDSSIYLCSVEKTAGNTEAFFGQGTRLTVV.

This clonotype was counted at least ten times. This chain links TRBV20-1 with TRBJ1-2; D gene ambiguous. This CDR3 is 13 amino acids long. The V gene's germline CDR1 is DFQATT and CDR2 SNEGSKA (reference sequence). The V end was cut by 0 bases, the J end by 0 bases, with 5 bases between. The CDR3 reads CSARDKPNYGYTF. In DNA form, the CDR3 reads TGCAGTGCTAGAGATAAGCCTAACTATGGCTACACCTTC.

The rearrangement uses TRBV6-5 and TRBJ2-1; TRBD1 aligns across 10 bases. The CDR3 extends over 16 amino acids. J was trimmed by 4 bases and V by 0 bases; bases with no gene match: 3. Germline V CDR1 and CDR2: MNHEY, SVGAGI. CDR3 nucleotide sequence: TGTGCCAGCAGTTACTCGCGGGACAGGGGATACAATGAGCAGTTCTTC. This sequence encodes CASSYSRDRGYNEQFF.

The CDR3 region is CASSRDGGADTQYF. For the CDR3, the DNA is TGTGCCAGCAGCCGCGACGGGGGGGCAGATACGCAGTATTTT. V and J are TRBV12-3 or TRBV12-4 and TRBJ2-3; the match to TRBD2 covers 8 bases. Trimming at V came to 6 bases and at J to 4 bases, leaving 6 bases not matched to a gene. The CDR3 length is 14 residues.

In this sample, this clonotype turned up many times. This chain uses TRBV18 with TRBJ2-1, with D possibly matching TRBD2 (7 bases). V lost 0 bases to trimming and J lost 7 bases, with 16 bases between them. Germline V gives CDR1 KGHSH, CDR2 LQKENI. The CDR3 contains 16 residues. The chain's CDR3 is CASSPPGWEGTNEQFF. Here the CDR3 DNA reads TGTGCCAGCTCACCACCCGGCTGGGAGGGGACAAATGAGCAGTTCTTC.

There are many counts of this clonotype. The CDR3, as DNA: TGTGCCAGCAGCGACAGTGCGCACACAGATACGCAGTATTTT. This codes for CASSDSAHTDTQYF. The V call is TRBV14, the J call TRBJ2-3; weak D call: TRBD1 (5 bases). CDR1 SGHDN and CDR2 FVKESK come from the germline V gene. The CDR3 has 14 amino acids. Trimming took 5 bases from V and 2 from J, leaving 11 bases between them.

The chain links TRBV20-1 to TRBJ1-5, with TRBD1 matching over 7 bases. CDR1 DFQATT and CDR2 SNEGSKA come from the germline V gene (reference sequence). Germline trimming cut 0 bases from V and 2 bases from J; bases unmatched to any gene: 4. The CDR3 is made up of 15 amino acids. CDR3 amino acids: CSARETGVRNQPQHF. The CDR3 DNA sequence: TGCAGTGCTAGAGAAACAGGGGTACGCAATCAGCCCCAGCATTTT.

The rearrangement links TRBV5-5 to TRBJ2-7; 8 positions match TRBD1. CDR3 length equals 16 residues. The V gene end was trimmed by 3 bases and the J gene end by 4 bases; junction bases not matched to a gene: 12. In germline, CDR1 is SGHKS, CDR2 YYEKEE (reference sequence). CDR3 sequence: CASSWGLDRVPYEQYF. CDR3 nucleotide sequence: TGTGCCAGCAGCTGGGGACTGGACAGGGTCCCTTACGAGCAGTACTTC.

This clonotype has just a few counts. The V call is TRBV27, the J call TRBJ2-3; TRBD1 or TRBD2 may be the D gene (7 bases each). CDR1 is MNHEY and CDR2 is SMNVEV in the germline V gene (reference sequence). Trimming left V 3 bases short and J 4 bases short, with 14 bases between. The length of the CDR3 is 15 residues. CDR3 DNA sequence: TGTGCCAGCAGTTTGGGCAGGGGGAGGGCAGATACGCAGTATTTT. Its translation: CASSLGRGRADTQYF.

There are a few counts of this clonotype. V usage is TRBV12-3 or TRBV12-4 and J usage is TRBJ2-1; 8 positions match TRBD2. The CDR3 runs 17 residues. The V segment lost 4 bases and the J segment 4 bases; nucleotides outside the gene matches: 12. The DNA of the CDR3 is TGTGCCAGCAGTTGCAAGCTAAGCGGGGGCAAATACAATGAGCAGTTCTTC. The encoded protein is CASSCKLSGGKYNEQFF.

This clonotype was found a few times. V gene TRBV7-2 combines with J gene TRBJ1-1, with D tentatively TRBD1 (5 bases). The V gene lost 0 bases and the J gene lost 1 base, with 9 bases spanning the gap. The CDR3 contains 15 residues. CDR1 SGHTA and CDR2 FQGNSA come from the germline V gene. The CDR3 region is CASSLAGAGNTEAFF. The CDR3 DNA sequence: TGTGCCAGCAGCTTAGCCGGGGCAGGGAACACTGAAGCTTTCTTT.

The table lists this clonotype with a few counts. This chain uses TRBV6-2 or TRBV6-3 with TRBJ2-7; the D gene could be TRBD1 or TRBD2 (5 bases each). This CDR3 is built from 18 residues. Trimming took off 8 bases at V and 3 bases at J, with 29 bases between the two ends. Germline V gene sequence: CDR1 MNHEY, CDR2 SVGEGT. CDR3 DNA sequence: TGTGCCAGCGGATCATACCGGGACCTTTCCCAATATAGCTACGAGCAGTACTTC. Its translation is CASGSYRDLSQYSYEQYF.

This clonotype was found a few times. The V and J genes are TRBV10-3 and TRBJ1-2; D is perhaps TRBD1 (5 bases). The V end was cut by 4 bases, the J end by 7 bases, with 10 bases between. This CDR3 contains 12 residues. The V gene's germline CDR1 is ENHRY and CDR2 SYGVKD. CDR3 residues: CAISAGLSGYTF. CDR3 nucleotide sequence: TGTGCCATCAGTGCAGGGTTAAGTGGCTACACCTTC.

This clonotype was counted a few times. The rearrangement uses TRBV30 and TRBJ2-1, with D unresolved. This CDR3 contains 13 residues. Germline V gene lookup returns CDR1 GTSNPN and CDR2 SVGIG (reference sequence). Deletions cut 4 bases from V and 8 bases from J, with 15 bases between. The DNA of the CDR3 is TGTGCCTGGAAGCGTCCCCGCGTCCATGAGCAGTTCTTC. This gives the protein CAWKRPRVHEQFF. Looking up the rest from reference TRBV30 and TRBJ2-1 gives the full variable domain: SQTIHQWPATLVQPVGSPLSLECTVEGTSNPNLYWYRQAAGRGLQLLFYSVGIGQISSEVPQNLSASRPQDRQFILSSKKLLLSDSGFYLCAWKRPRVHEQFFGPGTRLTVL.

The rearrangement uses TRBV7-2 and TRBJ1-1; 8 bases are a match to TRBD1. The length of the CDR3 is 17 residues. The germline V gene encodes CDR1 SGHTA and CDR2 FQGNSA. Trimming removed 5 bases from V and 3 bases from J; junction bases left unmatched: 14. CDR3 region: CASSPRPGQAKDTEAFF. CDR3 in DNA: TGTGCCAGCAGCCCCCGCCCGGGACAGGCGAAGGACACTGAAGCTTTCTTT.

V is TRBV7-9 and J is TRBJ2-3; tentative D call: TRBD1 (5 bases). This CDR3 contains 17 residues. The V gene's germline CDR1 is SEHNR and CDR2 FQNEAQ (reference sequence). The V gene lost 4 bases and the J gene lost 0 bases, with 17 bases spanning the gap. In DNA, the CDR3 is TGTGCCAGCAGCTCAGGGATGGGGATTCCTAGCACAGATACGCAGTATTTT. Translating gives CASSSGMGIPSTDTQYF.

The rearrangement links TRBV20-1 to TRBJ2-7, with D perhaps TRBD1 (6 bases). V was cut by 3 bases and J by 0 bases, with 12 bases left in between. The CDR3 is made up of 14 amino acids. CDR1 is DFQATT, CDR2 SNEGSKA, per germline (reference sequence). CDR3 sequence: CSARVGATSYEQYF. The CDR3 coding sequence is TGCAGTGCTAGGGTGGGGGCAACCTCCTACGAGCAGTACTTC.

This clonotype occurred a few times. The CDR3 bases are TGTGCCAGCAGTCCCTCGGTGGCTGATGATAATTCACCCCTCCACTTT. It yields the protein CASSPSVADDNSPLHF. The V call is TRBV6-5, the J call TRBJ1-6; D unresolved. V was trimmed by 5 bases and J by 5 bases, leaving 16 bases between them. The CDR3 has 16 residues. Germline values: CDR1 MNHEY, CDR2 SVGAGI.